This T cell receptor beta chain was sequenced during a study of T cell changes during pregnancy in multiple sclerosis (dated by TCRdb to between 2018 and 2021). At the level of the whole study: The study examined how the T cell repertoire changed over the course of pregnancy in women with multiple sclerosis.

Library preparation used the immunoSEQ multiplex PCR assay. TCRdb took over this immuneACCESS table, retaining in-frame rearrangements with V and J assigned. Such tables are incomplete; in checked studies, under half of the missing clones stem from an unresolved V gene, and the remainder is unexplained. This sample has 90,000 to 120,000 clones in its table, and 90% to 95% of those were observed once. The top ten clonotypes cover around 1.2% of the sample. This clone was recorded once. Which antigen it targets is not known. Base qualities were left out, and no much larger clone turns up one base away. This sequence was found in a female donor with multiple sclerosis, enrolled in a pregnancy study. This material consisted of peripheral blood, taken in the second trimester of pregnancy.

The CDR3 here reads CASSVDAGGQQYF. The nucleotides read TGTGCCAGCAGCGTAGACGCGGGTGGCCAGCAGTACTTC. The sequence is built from TRBV9 and TRBJ2-7; the best D guess is TRBD2, with 5 bases matching. V gives up 0 bases and J gives up 8 bases, and the segment between their germline ends measures 12 bases. The CDR3 sequence holds 13 residues, the cysteine and phenylalanine included. The entry retains the CDR3 DNA only, 39 bases that are in frame from base 1. From a lookup of the germline V gene, CDR1 and CDR2 are SGDLS and YYNGEE.